The subject of this entry is one T cell receptor beta chain. As yet, its antigen is unknown. Germline V gene data show CDR1 as MNHNY and CDR2 as SVGAGI (reference sequence). V was trimmed by 2 bases and J by 11 bases, leaving 19 bases between them. The CDR3 has 16 residues. Here immunoSEQ multiplex PCR was the method, and the copy in TCRdb shows in-frame clones only, minus some. The data hold about 53,000 clones, with about 81% observed a single time. The sample's time point: week 23, last vaccination. Every vaccination contained 300 ug of the mutant IDH1 20-mer peptide and was paired with topical imiquimod. These data come from a study of a mutant IDH1 vaccine in newly diagnosed glioma.

This clonotype was obtained from a middle-aged woman with glioma. Some clones in this sample may be carry-over from other donors' samples. The sequenced sample was PBMCs, obtained from a glioma patient whose treatment included an IDH1 peptide vaccine. V and J are TRBV6-6 and TRBJ1-6, with D perhaps TRBD1 (6 bases). The CDR3 DNA sequence: TGTGCCAGCAGTTACGCCGACGTCGGGGGCAAAACACCCCTCCACTTT. Translation: CASSYADVGGKTPLHF.